Sequencing of this T cell receptor (beta chain) was carried out in a study of vaccination and CD4 T cells after COVID-19. CDR1 is MNHNS, CDR2 SASEGT, per germline. The CDR3 extends over 12 amino acids. J gave up 7 bases and V 8 bases, and 3 bases lay outside the gene matches. The Oncomine TCR Beta short-read assay was applied to DNA of cultured CD4+ T cells. TCRdb re-derived calls from the PCR reads in MiXCR, one entry per CDR3 protein. Of about 14,000 distinct CDR3 sequences listed, 53% are singletons. Treatment in this sample: approximately 9-day PBMC culture with coronavirus spike peptide pools or control peptides (ViraFEST assay). A remark on this clonotype: Its antigen is not known.

The sequenced sample consisted of CD4+ T cells from blood, cultured in vitro. This rearrangement joins TRBV6-1 to TRBJ2-1, with TRBD1 matching 9 bases. This TCR was recovered from a human donor who had recovered from COVID-19. The CDR3 region is CASGTGRNEQFF. The CDR3 DNA follows: TGTGCCAGCGGGACAGGGAGGAATGAGCAGTTCTTC.